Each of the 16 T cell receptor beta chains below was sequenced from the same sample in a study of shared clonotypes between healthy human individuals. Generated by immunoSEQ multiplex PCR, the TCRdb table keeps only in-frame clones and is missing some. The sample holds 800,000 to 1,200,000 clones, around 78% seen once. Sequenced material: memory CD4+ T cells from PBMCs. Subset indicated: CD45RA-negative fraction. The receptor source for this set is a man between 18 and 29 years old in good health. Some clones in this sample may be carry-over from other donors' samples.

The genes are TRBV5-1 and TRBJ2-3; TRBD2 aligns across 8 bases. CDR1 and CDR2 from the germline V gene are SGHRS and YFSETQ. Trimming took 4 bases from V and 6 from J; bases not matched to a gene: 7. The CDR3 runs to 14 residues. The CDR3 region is CASSPAGTSDTQYF. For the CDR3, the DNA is TGCGCCAGCAGCCCGGCCGGGACTAGTGATACGCAGTATTTT.

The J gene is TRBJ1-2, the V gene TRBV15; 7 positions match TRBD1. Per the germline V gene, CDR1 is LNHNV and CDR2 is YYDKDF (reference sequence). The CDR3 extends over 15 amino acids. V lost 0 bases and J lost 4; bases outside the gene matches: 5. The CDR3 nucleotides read TGTGCCACCAGCAGAGAGCGAGGGGGCGGCTATGGCTACACCTTC. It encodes CATSRERGGGYGYTF.

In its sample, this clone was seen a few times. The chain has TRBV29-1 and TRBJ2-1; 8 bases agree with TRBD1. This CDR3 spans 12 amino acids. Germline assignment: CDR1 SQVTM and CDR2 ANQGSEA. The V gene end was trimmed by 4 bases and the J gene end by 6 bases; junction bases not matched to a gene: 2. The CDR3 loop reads CSVVTGGNEQFF. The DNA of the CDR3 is TGCAGCGTTGTAACAGGGGGCAATGAGCAGTTCTTC.

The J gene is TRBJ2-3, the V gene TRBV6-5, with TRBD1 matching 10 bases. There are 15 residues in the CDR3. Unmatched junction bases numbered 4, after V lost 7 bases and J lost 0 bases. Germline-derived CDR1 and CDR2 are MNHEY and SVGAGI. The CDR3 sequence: CASTRQGASTDTQYF. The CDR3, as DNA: TGTGCCAGCACCAGACAGGGGGCTAGCACAGATACGCAGTATTTT.

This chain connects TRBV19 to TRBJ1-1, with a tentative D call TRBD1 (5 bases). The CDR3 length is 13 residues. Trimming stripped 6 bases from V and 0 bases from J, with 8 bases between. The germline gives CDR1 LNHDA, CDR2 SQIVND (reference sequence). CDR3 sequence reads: CASSLTVNTEAFF. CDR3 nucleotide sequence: TGTGCCAGTAGCTTGACAGTGAACACTGAAGCTTTCTTT.

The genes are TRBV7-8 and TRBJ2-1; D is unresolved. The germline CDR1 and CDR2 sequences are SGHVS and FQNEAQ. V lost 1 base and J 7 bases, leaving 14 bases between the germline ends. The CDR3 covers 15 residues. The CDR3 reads CASSLVGIGVNEQFF. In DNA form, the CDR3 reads TGTGCCAGCAGCTTAGTTGGGATTGGGGTGAATGAGCAGTTCTTC.

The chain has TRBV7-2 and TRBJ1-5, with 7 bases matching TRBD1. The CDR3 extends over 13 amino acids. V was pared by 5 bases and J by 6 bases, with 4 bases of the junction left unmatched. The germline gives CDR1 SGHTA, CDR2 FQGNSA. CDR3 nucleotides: TGTGCCAGCAGCACCCAGGGGGGTCAGCCCCAGCATTTT. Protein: CASSTQGGQPQHF. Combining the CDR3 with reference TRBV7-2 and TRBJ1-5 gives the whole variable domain GAGVSQSPSNKVTEKGKDVELRCDPISGHTALYWYRQSLGQGLEFLIYFQGNSAPDKSGLPSDRFSAERTGGSVSTLTIQRTQQEDSAVYLCASSTQGGQPQHFGDGTRLSIL.

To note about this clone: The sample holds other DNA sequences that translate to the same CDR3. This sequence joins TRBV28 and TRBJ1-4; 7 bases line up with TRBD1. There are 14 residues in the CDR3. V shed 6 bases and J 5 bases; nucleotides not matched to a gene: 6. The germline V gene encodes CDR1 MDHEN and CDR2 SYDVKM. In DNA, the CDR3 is TGTGCCAGCAGCCACGGGACAGAGAATGAAAAACTGTTTTTT. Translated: CASSHGTENEKLFF.

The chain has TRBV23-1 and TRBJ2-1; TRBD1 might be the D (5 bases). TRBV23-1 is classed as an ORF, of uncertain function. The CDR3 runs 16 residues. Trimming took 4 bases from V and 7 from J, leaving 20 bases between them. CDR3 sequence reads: CASSLPQGPRQNEQFF. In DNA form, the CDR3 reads TGCGCCAGCAGTCTACCGCAGGGTCCCCGGCAGAATGAGCAGTTCTTC.

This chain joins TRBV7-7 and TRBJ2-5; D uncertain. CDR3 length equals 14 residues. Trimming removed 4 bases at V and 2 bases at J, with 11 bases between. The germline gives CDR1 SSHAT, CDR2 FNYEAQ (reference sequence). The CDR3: CASSSTAVQETQYF. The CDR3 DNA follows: TGTGCCAGCAGCTCGACGGCGGTTCAAGAGACCCAGTACTTC.

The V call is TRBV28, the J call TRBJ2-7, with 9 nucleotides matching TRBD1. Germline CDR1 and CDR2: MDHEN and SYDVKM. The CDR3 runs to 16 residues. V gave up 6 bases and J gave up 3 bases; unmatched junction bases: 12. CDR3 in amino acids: CASSSGGTGKGYEQYF. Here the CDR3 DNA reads TGTGCCAGCAGCTCCGGCGGGACAGGGAAAGGCTACGAGCAGTACTTC.

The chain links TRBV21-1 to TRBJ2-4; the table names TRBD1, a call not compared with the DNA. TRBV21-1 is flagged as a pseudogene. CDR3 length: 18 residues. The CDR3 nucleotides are TGTGCCAGCAGCCCCCACGCCGACAGCTCCTTAGCCAAAAACATTCAGTACTTC. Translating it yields CASSPHADSSLAKNIQYF.

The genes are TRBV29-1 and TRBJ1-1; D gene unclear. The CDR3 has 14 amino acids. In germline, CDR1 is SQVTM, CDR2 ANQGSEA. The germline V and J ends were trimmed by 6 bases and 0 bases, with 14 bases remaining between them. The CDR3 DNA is TGCAGCGTGTCGGGGAACTTGATGAACACTGAAGCTTTCTTT. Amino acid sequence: CSVSGNLMNTEAFF.

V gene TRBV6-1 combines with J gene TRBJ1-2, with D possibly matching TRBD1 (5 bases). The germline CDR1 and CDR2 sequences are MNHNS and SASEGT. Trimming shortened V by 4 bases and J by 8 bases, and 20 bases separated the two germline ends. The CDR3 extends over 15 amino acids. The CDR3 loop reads CASSGLTAYDQGYTF. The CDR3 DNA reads TGTGCCAGCAGTGGATTGACAGCCTACGATCAGGGCTACACCTTC.

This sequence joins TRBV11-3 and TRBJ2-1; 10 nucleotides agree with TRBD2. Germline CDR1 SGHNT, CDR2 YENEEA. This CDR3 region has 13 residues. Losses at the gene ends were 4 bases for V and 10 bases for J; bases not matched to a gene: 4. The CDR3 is CASSSAGGREQFF. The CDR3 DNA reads TGTGCCAGCAGCTCAGCGGGAGGGAGGGAGCAGTTCTTC.

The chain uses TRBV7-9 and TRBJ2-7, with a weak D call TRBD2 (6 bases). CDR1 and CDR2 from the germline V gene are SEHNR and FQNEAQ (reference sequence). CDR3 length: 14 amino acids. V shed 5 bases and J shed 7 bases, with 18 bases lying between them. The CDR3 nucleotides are TGTGCCAGCAGCCCTAATGGCCCGGGGGAGGAGCAGTACTTC. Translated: CASSPNGPGEEQYF.